Presented here are 28 T cell receptor beta chains from one specimen sequenced in a study of CD8 T cells in ankylosing spondylitis (dated by TCRdb to 2015 to 2018). Points the paper makes about the study in general: Blood from ankylosing spondylitis patients appeared to be characterized by a TCR beta motif made up of under ten highly homologous amino acid variants.

Their target antigens are unknown. Library prep was done by 5' RACE. TCRdb records Illumina HiSeq 2500 as the sequencer. The public reads were run again by TCRdb, first through fastp at Q25 and then through MiXCR, and only productive beta chains were kept. CDR3 protein sequences are deduplicated, and each keeps its most common genes and DNA. In this sample the table shows some 840,000 distinct CDR3 sequences, over 9.5% of which occur a single time. The ten largest clones represent 0.51% of the sample. Sequencing was performed on blood, either unsorted or a sorted T cell fraction (not recorded which). The source of these receptors is a male donor with ankylosing spondylitis.

This clonotype was detected a few times. The chain employs TRBV20-1 and TRBJ2-3, with a weak D call TRBD2 (5 bases). V dropped 6 bases and J dropped 4 bases, with 14 bases sitting between them. This CDR3 is 13 amino acids long. Germline V lookup: CDR1 DFQATT, CDR2 SNEGSKA (reference sequence). The CDR3 DNA sequence: TGCAGTGCCATCGGGGAGCCGGCAGATACGCAGTATTTT. This translates into CSAIGEPADTQYF.

This clonotype was counted at least ten times. One end of the junction fails to match germline, which may point to a read error. The V and J genes are TRBV5-1 and TRBJ2-5, with D unclear. CDR1 SGHRS and CDR2 YFSETQ come from the germline V gene. This CDR3 is built from 11 residues. The CDR3 nucleotides read TGTGCCAGCTCAGTCCAAGAGACCCAGTACTTC. Protein: CASSVQETQYF.

J is TRBJ2-1 and V is TRBV20-1; unclear D gene. There are 12 residues in the CDR3. The germline V gene has CDR1 DFQATT and CDR2 SNEGSKA (reference sequence). Trimming stripped 7 bases from V and 5 bases from J, with 12 bases between. CDR3 sequence (DNA): TGCAGTGTTCGCGGATCAAACAATGAGCAGTTCTTC. Its translation is CSVRGSNNEQFF.

The rearrangement uses TRBV7-6 and TRBJ2-7, with D unclear. Germline lookup yields CDR1 SGHVS and CDR2 FNYEAQ. This CDR3 has 15 residues. Trimming took 5 bases from V and 2 from J, leaving 16 bases between them. CDR3 coding DNA: TGTGCCAGCAGCCCCATTAGGACGGCTCCCTACGAGCAGTACTTC. Translation gives CASSPIRTAPYEQYF.

This clonotype was counted only a few times. The CDR3 sequence is CASSPGGQRVNYGYTF. In DNA form, the CDR3 reads TGCGCCAGCAGCCCGGGAGGACAGCGAGTTAACTATGGCTACACCTTC. The chain combines TRBV5-1 with TRBJ1-2; tentative D call: TRBD1 (6 bases). The CDR3 covers 16 residues. Germline V lookup: CDR1 SGHRS, CDR2 YFSETQ. V was pared by 4 bases and J by 1 base, with 17 bases between.

This clonotype has a handful of counts. The rearrangement links TRBV4-3 to TRBJ2-4; 7 bases map to TRBD2. Unmatched junction bases numbered 9, after V lost 4 bases and J lost 9 bases. From germline, CDR1 is LGHNA and CDR2 YSLEER. The CDR3 has 14 residues. Here the CDR3 DNA reads TGCGCCAGCAGCCTTCGACAAGGGAGGGGCATTCAGTACTTC. Translated: CASSLRQGRGIQYF.

This chain uses TRBV6-6 with TRBJ2-7; possible D gene TRBD2, 5 bases. There are 12 residues in the CDR3. V gave up 9 bases and J gave up 6 bases, with 15 bases separating them. The germline CDR1 and CDR2 sequences are MNHNY and SVGAGI (reference sequence). CDR3 coding DNA: TGTGCCAGTTGTGTCGCGGGCCCCGAGCAGTACTTC. This gives the protein CASCVAGPEQYF.

This clonotype was seen a few times. This chain links TRBV28 with TRBJ1-2, with a weak D call TRBD1 (6 bases). The length of the CDR3 is 14 residues. Germline V gene data show CDR1 as MDHEN and CDR2 as SYDVKM. The V end lost 6 bases, the J end lost 12 bases, and 23 bases lay between the germline ends. CDR3 in amino acids: CASSLGAGGDENTF. The DNA of the CDR3 is TGTGCCAGCAGCCTCGGTGCGGGGGGCGATGAGAACACCTTC.

The chain is built from TRBV27 and TRBJ1-1, with 9 bases fitting TRBD1. The CDR3 runs 16 residues. The germline V gene has CDR1 MNHEY and CDR2 SMNVEV (reference sequence). Losses at the gene ends were 8 bases for V and 7 bases for J; bases not matched to a gene: 17. CDR3 protein: CASFVSLQGAKGEAFF. CDR3 nucleotides: TGTGCCAGCTTTGTTTCACTACAGGGGGCAAAGGGTGAAGCTTTCTTT.

This clonotype has at least ten counts. J is TRBJ2-1 and V is TRBV6-2 or TRBV6-3; D possibly corresponds to TRBD2 (5 bases). Trimming cost V 5 bases and J 9 bases, with 11 bases left between them. Germline assignment: CDR1 MNHEY and CDR2 SVGEGT. There are 12 residues in the CDR3. CDR3 sequence (DNA): TGTGCCAGCAGTCCACTAGTGGCTGAGCAGTTCTTC. Its protein is CASSPLVAEQFF.

Only a few counts were recorded for this clonotype. The chain is built from TRBV7-9 and TRBJ1-4; D possibly corresponds to TRBD1 (6 bases). The germline V gene has CDR1 SEHNR and CDR2 FQNEAQ (reference sequence). Trimming left V 5 bases short and J 5 bases short, with 15 bases between. The CDR3 loop spans 15 amino acids. The DNA for the CDR3 is TGTGCCAGCAGCCCCCATGGGCAGGGGAATGAAAAACTGTTTTTT. It encodes CASSPHGQGNEKLFF.

The chain uses TRBV29-1 and TRBJ2-4; D possibly matches TRBD1 or TRBD2 (5 bases each). Germline V gene sequence: CDR1 SQVTM, CDR2 ANQGSEA. Trimming shortened V by 6 bases and J by 9 bases, and 21 bases separated the two germline ends. The CDR3 is made up of 14 amino acids. CDR3 loop: CSVSRDEGYGIQYF. In DNA, the CDR3 is TGCAGCGTAAGCCGGGACGAGGGGTATGGCATTCAGTACTTC.

This clonotype was counted a few times. The chain is built from TRBV29-1 and TRBJ1-1; no reliable D call. This CDR3 is built from 12 residues. The germline V gene has CDR1 SQVTM and CDR2 ANQGSEA. The CDR3 loop reads CAFTEGDTEAFF. CDR3 coding DNA: TGCGCTTTTACAGAGGGTGACACTGAAGCTTTCTTT.

In its sample, this clonotype was seen many times. The chain carries TRBV7-2 and TRBJ2-1; D is undetermined. The CDR3 sequence is 14 residues long. The germline V gene encodes CDR1 SGHTA and CDR2 FQGNSA. With 1 base removed from V and 4 bases from J, the gap between germline ends came to 8 bases. CDR3 DNA: TGTGCCAGCAGCTTAGAAAGGGCATACAATGAGCAGTTCTTC. Translating gives CASSLERAYNEQFF.

This clonotype was seen a few times. The V and J genes are TRBV7-9 and TRBJ1-6; D gene ambiguous. There are 13 residues in the CDR3. The V gene lost 0 bases and the J gene lost 9 bases, with 6 bases spanning the gap. Germline CDR1 SEHNR, CDR2 FQNEAQ (reference sequence). CDR3 DNA sequence: TGTGCCAGCAGCTTAGCGGGGATTTCACCCCTCCACTTT. This codes for CASSLAGISPLHF.

The chain recombines TRBV20-1 with TRBJ2-3, with D possibly being TRBD2 (5 bases). Trimming took 1 base from V and 5 from J, leaving 7 bases between them. This CDR3 has 12 amino acids. The germline CDR1 and CDR2 sequences are DFQATT and SNEGSKA (reference sequence). The CDR3 loop reads CSARGREDTQYF. The CDR3 nucleotides read TGCAGTGCTAGAGGCCGGGAAGATACGCAGTATTTT.

This rearrangement joins TRBV27 to TRBJ2-7, with TRBD1 as a possible D gene (6 bases). Deletions cut 8 bases from V and 2 bases from J, with 16 bases between. Germline CDR1 MNHEY, CDR2 SMNVEV (reference sequence). CDR3 length: 14 residues. The CDR3 protein is CASGSKQGPYEQYF. DNA for the CDR3: TGTGCCAGCGGGTCAAAACAGGGACCCTACGAGCAGTACTTC.

The rearrangement joins TRBV20-1 to TRBJ1-4, with 9 bases lining up with TRBD1. V shed 6 bases and J 7 bases; nucleotides not matched to a gene: 9. The CDR3 loop spans 14 amino acids. Germline CDR1 is DFQATT and CDR2 is SNEGSKA (reference sequence). Here the CDR3 reads CSAHPGQGFEKLFF. CDR3 DNA: TGCAGTGCACATCCGGGACAGGGCTTTGAAAAACTGTTTTTT.

This clonotype was observed many times. This chain links TRBV7-6 with TRBJ1-5; D gene ambiguous. Between the trimmed V and J ends, which lost 5 bases and 2 bases, there was a span of 19 bases. The CDR3 length is 17 residues. CDR1 is SGHVS, CDR2 FNYEAQ, per germline. The DNA of the CDR3 is TGTGCCAGCAGCCCCCGGGTTACTTCGGGAGGCAATCAGCCCCAGCATTTT. Residues: CASSPRVTSGGNQPQHF.

In this sample, this clonotype turned up a few times. J is TRBJ1-5 and V is TRBV6-5; maybe TRBD1 (6 bases). The CDR3 loop spans 15 amino acids. Germline V lookup: CDR1 MNHEY, CDR2 SVGAGI. The V and J ends lost 0 bases and 5 bases respectively, with 11 bases between them. The CDR3 sequence: CASSYSQDSYQPQHF. The DNA for the CDR3 is TGTGCCAGCAGTTACTCGCAGGACAGCTATCAGCCCCAGCATTTT.

CDR3 sequence (DNA): TGCAGTGCTAGTACGGACAGTGGATACAATGAGCAGTTCTTC. It encodes CSASTDSGYNEQFF. The chain links TRBV20-1 to TRBJ2-1; TRBD1 might be the D (6 bases). With 3 bases removed from V and 4 bases from J, the gap between germline ends came to 13 bases. The CDR3 runs to 14 residues. Germline V lookup: CDR1 DFQATT, CDR2 SNEGSKA (reference sequence).

This clonotype was recorded at least ten times. The chain combines TRBV5-1 with TRBJ2-1, with TRBD1 as a possible D gene (5 bases). Looked up from germline, CDR1 is SGHRS and CDR2 is YFSETQ. The CDR3 has 16 amino acids. V was shortened by 0 bases and J by 0 bases, with 10 bases between the two germline ends. CDR3 sequence reads: CASSLEATGSYNEQFF. The CDR3 region has the DNA TGCGCCAGCAGCTTGGAGGCAACAGGCTCCTACAATGAGCAGTTCTTC.

In nucleotides, the CDR3 is TGTGCCAGCAGCCCAGGGGGGCTTTCCCTTTCCTACGAGCAGTACTTC. Protein sequence: CASSPGGLSLSYEQYF. The chain has TRBV9 and TRBJ2-7; D may be TRBD1 (7 bases). The CDR3 loop spans 16 amino acids. Looked up from germline, CDR1 is SGDLS and CDR2 is YYNGEE. With 4 bases removed from V and 1 base from J, the gap between germline ends came to 18 bases.

This clonotype was found a few times. The chain combines TRBV24-1 with TRBJ2-5; the D is unclear. V lost 0 bases to trimming and J lost 1 base, with 8 bases between them. This CDR3 contains 15 residues. Germline values: CDR1 KGHDR, CDR2 SFDVKD. The CDR3 DNA sequence: TGTGCCACCAGTGATTTGAGGTCGGGCCAAGAGACCCAGTACTTC. Translation gives CATSDLRSGQETQYF.

The chain combines TRBV5-1 with TRBJ2-5; possible D gene TRBD1, 5 bases. Germline V gene data show CDR1 as SGHRS and CDR2 as YFSETQ. V was shortened by 4 bases and J by 4 bases, with 14 bases between the two germline ends. The CDR3 is 14 residues long. The CDR3 sequence: CASSGPDRGETQYF. DNA for the CDR3: TGCGCCAGCAGCGGACCCGACAGAGGAGAGACCCAGTACTTC.

This clonotype was counted many times. This rearrangement joins TRBV20-1 to TRBJ2-7; D possibly corresponds to TRBD1 (7 bases). The CDR3 has 18 residues. Germline CDR1 and CDR2: DFQATT and SNEGSKA (reference sequence). The V and J ends lost 3 bases and 2 bases respectively, with 26 bases between them. CDR3 residues: CSARSARWGLRGAYEQYF. CDR3 bases: TGCAGTGCTAGGTCGGCGAGGTGGGGGCTCAGGGGGGCCTACGAGCAGTACTTC.

The chain combines TRBV6-1 with TRBJ2-5; D remains unclear. V lost 1 base, J lost 5 bases, and 8 bases lay in between. Germline V lookup: CDR1 MNHNS, CDR2 SASEGT. The CDR3 covers 13 residues. CDR3 loop: CASSEGGRETQYF. In DNA form, the CDR3 reads TGTGCCAGCAGTGAAGGGGGTCGGGAGACCCAGTACTTC.

This clonotype was recorded at least ten times. The rearrangement joins TRBV11-2 to TRBJ2-5; D perhaps matches TRBD1 (6 bases). Between the trimmed V and J ends, which lost 5 bases and 6 bases, there was a span of 16 bases. The CDR3 length is 14 residues. CDR1 is SGHAT, CDR2 FQNNGV, per germline. CDR3 nucleotides: TGTGCCAGCAGCCCTCGGGCAGGGGCGCAGACCCAGTACTTC. It translates to CASSPRAGAQTQYF.